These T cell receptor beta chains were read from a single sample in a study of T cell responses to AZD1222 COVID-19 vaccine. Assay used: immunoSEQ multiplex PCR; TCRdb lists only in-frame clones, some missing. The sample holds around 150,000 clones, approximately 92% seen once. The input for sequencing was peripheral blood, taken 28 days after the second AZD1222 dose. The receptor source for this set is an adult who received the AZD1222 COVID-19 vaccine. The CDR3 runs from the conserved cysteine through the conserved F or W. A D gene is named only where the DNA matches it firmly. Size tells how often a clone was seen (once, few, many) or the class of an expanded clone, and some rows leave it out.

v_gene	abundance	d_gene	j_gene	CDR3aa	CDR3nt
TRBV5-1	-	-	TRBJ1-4	CASSLGADSTNEKLFF	TGCGCCAGCAGCTTGGGGGCCGATTCAACTAATGAAAAACTGTTTTTT
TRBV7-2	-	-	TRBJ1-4	CASSLPPTEKLFF	TGTGCCAGCAGCTTACCCCCGACCGAAAAACTGTTTTTT
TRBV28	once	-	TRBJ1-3	CASSFYDTLSGNTIYF	TGTGCCAGCAGTTTTTACGACACCCTCTCTGGAAACACCATATATTTT
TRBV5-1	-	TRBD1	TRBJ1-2	CASSGARDSNYGYTF	TGCGCCAGCAGCGGCGCCCGGGACAGTAACTATGGCTACACCTTC
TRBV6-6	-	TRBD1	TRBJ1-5	CASSRTGNRQPQHF	TGTGCCAGCAGTCGGACAGGGAATCGTCAGCCCCAGCATTTT
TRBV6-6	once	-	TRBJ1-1	CASSYSRGVDTEAFF	TGTGCCAGCAGTTACTCAAGGGGGGTGGACACTGAAGCTTTCTTT
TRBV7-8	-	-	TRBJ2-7	CASSVGGNRNEQYF	TGTGCCAGCAGCGTAGGGGGGAACAGAAACGAGCAGTACTTC
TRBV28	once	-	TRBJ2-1	CASSLRTPNEQFF	TGTGCCAGCAGTTTACGGACTCCTAATGAGCAGTTCTTC
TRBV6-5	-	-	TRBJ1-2	CASSPRGGWYGYTF	TGTGCCAGCAGCCCCCGTGGGGGGTGGTATGGCTACACCTTC
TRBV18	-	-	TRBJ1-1	CASSPPTAGEAFF	TGTGCCAGCTCACCTCCCACCGCGGGTGAAGCTTTCTTT
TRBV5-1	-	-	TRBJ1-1	CASSLQGGGNTEAFF	TGCGCCAGCAGCTTGCAGGGTGGGGGGAACACTGAAGCTTTCTTT